The rows below give T cell receptor beta chains drawn from one sample of a study of post-analysis software for immune sequencing data. TCRdb called the PCR reads again in MiXCR, with one record for every CDR3 protein. The sample carries about 540,000 distinct CDR3 sequences, 34% recorded once. The sequencing input was blood. The source of these receptors is a girl under 18 with multiple sclerosis. CDR3s include the opening cysteine and the closing phenylalanine or tryptophan. A D gene is named only where the DNA matches it firmly. Expanded clones are given a class, and other clones once, few, many or no size at all.

cdr3_length d_call clone_size j_call v_call cdr3_nt cdr3_aa
12 TRBD2 many TRBJ2-5 TRBV29-1 TGCAGCGTGGCGGGGGGGCGAGAGACCCAGTACTTC CSVAGGRETQYF
13 - many TRBJ2-1 TRBV20-1 TGCAGTGCTAGAGATCCGGGGGTGCGGGAGCAGTTCTTC CSARDPGVREQFF
15 - once TRBJ2-5 TRBV20-1 TGCAGTGCTCCCCGACTAGTGGGGGCGCAAGAGACCCAGTACTTC CSAPRLVGAQETQYF
16 - - TRBJ2-3 TRBV4-1 TGCGCCAGCAGCCACGCCACCACAGGGAACACAGATACGCAGTATTTT CASSHATTGNTDTQYF
11 - - TRBJ1-1 TRBV11-2 TGTGCCAGCAGCTTTGGGGGGCAAGCTTTCTTT CASSFGGQAFF
15 TRBD1 - TRBJ1-1 TRBV11-2 TGTGCCAGCAGCGGACAGGGAAGTGGGAACACTGAAGCTTTCTTT CASSGQGSGNTEAFF
16 TRBD1 - TRBJ2-5 TRBV5-1 TGCGCCAGCAGCGGGGCAGGGGGCGCGTACCAAGAGACCCAGTACTTC CASSGAGGAYQETQYF
13 - - TRBJ1-1 TRBV5-1 TGCGCCAGCAGCTTGGGAGGTACGGAGAAAGCTTTCTTT CASSLGGTEKAFF
14 TRBD1 few TRBJ2-1 TRBV2 TGTGCCAGCACCACGGGACAGGGCTCCCATGAGCAGTTCTTC CASTTGQGSHEQFF
18 TRBD1 few TRBJ2-1 TRBV6-1 TGTGCCAGCAGTGAAGACCGAAGGACAGGGAGATCCTACAATGAGCAGTTCTTC CASSEDRRTGRSYNEQFF
11 TRBD1 - TRBJ2-7 TRBV27 TGTTCCCTAAGACAGGGCTACGAGCAGTACTTC CSLRQGYEQYF
15 - - TRBJ1-5 TRBV5-1 TGCGCCAGCAGTTTCCAGGGTACCAGCAATCAGCCCCAGCATTTT CASSFQGTSNQPQHF
13 TRBD1 - TRBJ2-7 TRBV12-3/TRBV12-4 TGTGCCAGCAGACGACAGGGTTCCCTCGAGCAGTACTTC CASRRQGSLEQYF
13 - many TRBJ1-5 TRBV27 TGCGCCAGCAGCTTGGACAACAATCAGCCCCAGCATTTT CASSLDNNQPQHF
16 - - TRBJ2-1 TRBV7-9 TGTGCCAGCACCGATCCATGGGGAGTTCTAAGGGATGAGCAGTTCTTC CASTDPWGVLRDEQFF
13 - - TRBJ2-7 TRBV11-2 TGTGCCAGCAGCCCCTTGAGGGGCTACGAGCAGTACTTC CASSPLRGYEQYF
15 TRBD2 - TRBJ2-3 TRBV20-1 TGCAGTGCTAGGGCGGTAGCGGGGGACACAGATACGCAGTATTTT CSARAVAGDTDTQYF
16 - few TRBJ1-2 TRBV7-9 TGTGCCAGCAGCCGCGTACTGAGAGACAGAACCTATGGCTACACCTTC CASSRVLRDRTYGYTF
14 TRBD1 - TRBJ2-7 TRBV3-1 TGTGCCAGCAGCCGGACAGGGTTGTCGTACGAGCAGTACTTC CASSRTGLSYEQYF
15 - - TRBJ2-7 TRBV11-2 TGTGCCAGCAGCTTAGGGACGGCCGGACTTGACGAGCAGTACTTC CASSLGTAGLDEQYF
13 - few TRBJ2-1 TRBV7-3 TGTGCCAGCAGCCCCGGGACTGGCAAGGGGCAGTTCTTC CASSPGTGKGQFF
13 - few TRBJ1-6 TRBV29-1 TGCAGCGTTCCTCCATCCGGGAATTCACCCCTCCACTTT CSVPPSGNSPLHF
17 - - TRBJ2-7 TRBV4-1 TGCGCCAGCAGCCTCCAGATGGACTTTCCGATTTACAATGAGCAGTACTTC CASSLQMDFPIYNEQYF
18 - - TRBJ1-1 TRBV12-3/TRBV12-4 TGTGCCAGCAGTTTTGACCGGGGTAAAGGGGCCGTGGGGACTGAAGCTTTCTTT CASSFDRGKGAVGTEAFF
15 TRBD1 - TRBJ1-1 TRBV4-1 TGCGCCAGCAGCCAAGCGGGGACAGGGGGCACTGAAGCTTTCTTT CASSQAGTGGTEAFF
15 - - TRBJ2-3 TRBV7-2 TGTGCCAGCAGCTTATCGTTGATTGGCACAGATACGCAGTATTTT CASSLSLIGTDTQYF
13 - few TRBJ1-2 TRBV25-1 TGTGCCAGCGGGGCGGCAGGACCATATGGCTACACCTTC CASGAAGPYGYTF
14 - few TRBJ2-1 TRBV6-1 TGTGCCAGCAGTCCCGCCCGGGACTGGGATGAGCAGTTCTTC CASSPARDWDEQFF
12 - few TRBJ2-7 TRBV2 TGTGCCAGCAGGGACATTACCTACGAGCAGTACTTC CASRDITYEQYF
16 TRBD2 - TRBJ2-4 TRBV6-1 TGTGCCAGCAGTGAGCCCGCCGGGGGGGGGAGAAACATTCAGTACTTC CASSEPAGGGRNIQYF
19 TRBD2 once TRBJ2-1 TRBV6-5 TGTGCCAGCAGTTACGGGCTAGCGGGGGGCAGGAGCTCCTACAATGAGCAGTTCTTC CASSYGLAGGRSSYNEQFF
14 - - TRBJ1-1 TRBV18 TGTGCCAGCTCACCCTATAGGCAGAACACTGAAGCTTTCTTT CASSPYRQNTEAFF
15 TRBD2 - TRBJ2-5 TRBV29-1 TGCAGCGTTGAACGGACTAGCGGGGGACCCAATGAGCAGTACTTC CSVERTSGGPNEQYF
15 - few TRBJ1-1 TRBV11-2 TGTGCCAGCAGCTTATCTCCGGGACCCCAATGGGTAGCTTTCTTT CASSLSPGPQWVAFF
13 - few TRBJ2-1 TRBV6-1 TGTGCCAGCAGTAGGGGCTGGCCGGATGAGCAGTTCTTC CASSRGWPDEQFF
15 - few TRBJ1-2 TRBV5-1 TGCGCCAGCAGCTTGGGGACAGTATCTAACTATGGCTACACCTTC CASSLGTVSNYGYTF
14 - few TRBJ1-1 TRBV10-3 TGTGCCATCAGTCCCACAGGGAGGAACACTGAAGCTTTCTTT CAISPTGRNTEAFF
12 - - TRBJ1-2 TRBV29-1 TGCAGCGCCTACATGGGACGCTATGGCTACACCTTC CSAYMGRYGYTF
15 - few TRBJ2-7 TRBV4-1 TGCGCCAGCAGCCAAGAGAGCAGGGACTCCTACGAGCAGTACTTC CASSQESRDSYEQYF